A single sample is the source of the 7 T cell receptor beta chains below, sequenced in a study of T cells after yellow fever vaccination. TCRdb fed the 5' RACE reads into MiXCR, producing one record per CDR3 protein. The table has around 140,000 distinct CDR3 sequences, around 6.3% seen once. Specimen: CD4+ T cells sorted from PBMCs, collected 10 days after the yellow fever booster vaccination. These receptors all stem from a man younger than 45 who received the YFV17D yellow fever vaccine.

This clonotype occurred many times. The chain carries TRBV9 and TRBJ1-5; 10 positions match TRBD1. Germline lookup yields CDR1 SGDLS and CDR2 YYNGEE. J was trimmed by 4 bases and V by 3 bases; bases with no gene match: 4. This CDR3 spans 15 amino acids. The CDR3 coding sequence is TGTGCCAGCAGCGCGACAGGGGGCGAGAATCAGCCCCAGCATTTT. This encodes CASSATGGENQPQHF.

In this sample, this clonotype turned up many times. This chain links TRBV5-1 with TRBJ2-7; the D is unclear. Trimming cost V 0 bases and J 3 bases, with 10 bases left between them. Germline CDR1 SGHRS, CDR2 YFSETQ. The CDR3 extends over 14 amino acids. CDR3 region: CASSLGGIYYEQYF. The CDR3, as DNA: TGCGCCAGCAGCTTGGGAGGAATTTACTACGAGCAGTACTTC.

This clonotype has a count of ten or more. The CDR3 reads CASSAGQSLSGNTIYF. CDR3 bases: TGTGCCAGCAGTGCCGGACAGTCCTTGTCTGGAAACACCATATATTTT. The chain couples TRBV2 to TRBJ1-3; a possible D gene is TRBD1 (6 bases). CDR3 length: 16 amino acids. CDR1 SNHLY and CDR2 FYNNEI come from the germline V gene. The ends were cut back, 4 bases at V and 1 base at J, with 14 bases in the middle.

This clonotype was seen at least ten times. The CDR3 loop reads CASSQDAGRGFSPLHF. CDR3 DNA: TGTGCCAGCAGCCAAGATGCGGGCAGGGGGTTTTCACCCCTCCACTTT. The rearrangement joins TRBV3-1 to TRBJ1-6, with 7 bases that match TRBD1. The CDR3 is 16 residues long. Trimming cost V 0 bases and J 9 bases; bases outside gene matches: 8. Germline loops: CDR1 LGHDT, CDR2 YNNKEL (reference sequence).

This chain uses TRBV24-1 with TRBJ2-2; D unresolved. Germline CDR1 KGHDR, CDR2 SFDVKD. V dropped 5 bases and J dropped 0 bases, with 15 bases sitting between them. The CDR3 is 17 residues long. CDR3 amino acids: CATSVTHGGPNTGELFF. Here the CDR3 DNA reads TGTGCCACCAGTGTAACCCATGGCGGACCGAACACCGGGGAGCTGTTTTTT.

This chain connects TRBV7-2 to TRBJ2-7; 7 bases match TRBD1. There are 16 residues in the CDR3. V was pared by 3 bases and J by 2 bases, with 10 bases of the junction left unmatched. The germline CDR1 and CDR2 sequences are SGHTA and FQGNSA. The CDR3 protein is CASSFRTTGLTYEQYF. The CDR3 region has the DNA TGTGCCAGCAGCTTCCGAACGACAGGGCTGACCTACGAGCAGTACTTC.

This CDR3 is CASSQGGQGRAFF. Here the CDR3 DNA reads TGTGCCAGCAGCCAAGGAGGGCAAGGGCGAGCTTTCTTT. The rearrangement joins TRBV14 to TRBJ1-1; D gene uncertain. Germline V gene sequence: CDR1 SGHDN, CDR2 FVKESK. The V gene lost 1 base and the J gene lost 10 bases, with 13 bases spanning the gap. The CDR3 totals 13 residues.